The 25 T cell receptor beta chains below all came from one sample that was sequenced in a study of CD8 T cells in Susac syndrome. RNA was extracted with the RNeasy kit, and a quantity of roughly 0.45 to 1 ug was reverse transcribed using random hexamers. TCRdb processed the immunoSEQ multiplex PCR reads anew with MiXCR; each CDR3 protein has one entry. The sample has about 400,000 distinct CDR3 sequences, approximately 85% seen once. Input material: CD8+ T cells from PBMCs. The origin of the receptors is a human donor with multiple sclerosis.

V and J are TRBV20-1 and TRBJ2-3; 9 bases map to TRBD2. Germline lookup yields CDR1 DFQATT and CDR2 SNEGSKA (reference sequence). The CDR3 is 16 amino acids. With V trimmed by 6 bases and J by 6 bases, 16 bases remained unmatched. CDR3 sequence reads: CSAPTSGGTSIDTQYF. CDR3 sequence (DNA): TGCAGTGCCCCAACCTCGGGGGGGACTAGCATTGATACGCAGTATTTT.

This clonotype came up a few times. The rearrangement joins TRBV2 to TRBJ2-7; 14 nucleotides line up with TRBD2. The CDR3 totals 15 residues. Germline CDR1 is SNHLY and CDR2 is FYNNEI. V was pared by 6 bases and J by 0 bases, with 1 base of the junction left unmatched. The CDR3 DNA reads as TGTGCCAGCAGCGGGACTAGCGGGAGCTCCTACGAGCAGTACTTC. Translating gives CASSGTSGSSYEQYF.

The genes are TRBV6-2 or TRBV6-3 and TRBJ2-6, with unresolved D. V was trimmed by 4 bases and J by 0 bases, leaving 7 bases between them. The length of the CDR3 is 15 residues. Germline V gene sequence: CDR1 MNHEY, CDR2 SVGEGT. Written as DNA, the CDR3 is TGTGCCAGCAGTTTTACGGTCTCTGGGGCCAACGTCCTGACTTTC. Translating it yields CASSFTVSGANVLTF.

The CDR3 is CASSYAQGAIGELFF. Written as DNA, the CDR3 is TGTGCCAGCAGTTATGCACAGGGGGCGATCGGGGAGCTGTTTTTT. The chain employs TRBV6-6 and TRBJ2-2; 9 bases agree with TRBD1. This CDR3 comprises 15 residues. V lost 3 bases and J lost 7; bases outside the gene matches: 6. CDR1 and CDR2 (germline): MNHNY, SVGAGI (reference sequence).

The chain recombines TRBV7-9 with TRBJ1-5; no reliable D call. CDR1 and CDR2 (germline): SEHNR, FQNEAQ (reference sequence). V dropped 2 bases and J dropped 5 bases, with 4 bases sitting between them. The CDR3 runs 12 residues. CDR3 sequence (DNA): TGTGCCAGCAGCTTAAAGGATCAGCCCCAGCATTTT. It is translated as CASSLKDQPQHF.

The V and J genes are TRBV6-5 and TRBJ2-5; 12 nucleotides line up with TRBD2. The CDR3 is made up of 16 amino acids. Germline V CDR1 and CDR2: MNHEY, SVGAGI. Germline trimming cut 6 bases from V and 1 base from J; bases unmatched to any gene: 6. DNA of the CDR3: TGTGCCAGCAGGTTACTAGCGGGAGGTGGCCAAGAGACCCAGTACTTC. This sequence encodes CASRLLAGGGQETQYF.

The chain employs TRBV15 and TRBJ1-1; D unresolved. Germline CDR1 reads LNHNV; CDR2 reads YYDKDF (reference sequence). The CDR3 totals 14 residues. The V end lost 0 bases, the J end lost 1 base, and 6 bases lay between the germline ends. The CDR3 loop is CATSRDVTNTEAFF. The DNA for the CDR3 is TGTGCCACCAGCAGAGATGTGACGAACACTGAAGCTTTCTTT.

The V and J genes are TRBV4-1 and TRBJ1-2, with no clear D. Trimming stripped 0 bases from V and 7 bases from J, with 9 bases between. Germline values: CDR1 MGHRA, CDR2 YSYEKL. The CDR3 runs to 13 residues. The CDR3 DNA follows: TGCGCCAGCAGCCAAGAGGGGTCGATTGGCTACACCTTC. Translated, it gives CASSQEGSIGYTF.

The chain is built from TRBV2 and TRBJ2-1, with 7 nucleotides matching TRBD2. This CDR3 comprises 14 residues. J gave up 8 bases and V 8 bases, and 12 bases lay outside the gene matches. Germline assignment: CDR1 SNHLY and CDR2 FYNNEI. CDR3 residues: CASGPGGGVHEQFF. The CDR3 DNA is TGTGCCAGCGGTCCGGGAGGCGGGGTGCATGAGCAGTTCTTC.

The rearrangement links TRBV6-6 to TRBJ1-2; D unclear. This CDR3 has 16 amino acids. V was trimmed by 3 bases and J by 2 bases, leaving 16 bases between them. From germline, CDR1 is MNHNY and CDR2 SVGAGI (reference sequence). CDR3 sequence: CASSYPPRVWNYGYTF. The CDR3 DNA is TGTGCCAGCAGTTATCCCCCACGGGTATGGAACTATGGCTACACCTTC.

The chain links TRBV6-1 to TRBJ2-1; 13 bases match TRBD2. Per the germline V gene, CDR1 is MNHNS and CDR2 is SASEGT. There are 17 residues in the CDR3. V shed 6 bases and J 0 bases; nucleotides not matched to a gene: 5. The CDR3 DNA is TGTGCCAGCAGCTGGACTAGCGGGAGTCTCTCCTACAATGAGCAGTTCTTC. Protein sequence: CASSWTSGSLSYNEQFF.

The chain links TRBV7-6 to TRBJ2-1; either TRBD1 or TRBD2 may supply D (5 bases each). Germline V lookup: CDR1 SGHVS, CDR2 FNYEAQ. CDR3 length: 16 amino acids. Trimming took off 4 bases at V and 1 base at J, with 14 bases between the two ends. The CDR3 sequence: CASSSFGGDSYNEQFF. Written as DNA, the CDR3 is TGTGCCAGCAGCTCCTTTGGGGGAGATTCCTACAATGAGCAGTTCTTC.

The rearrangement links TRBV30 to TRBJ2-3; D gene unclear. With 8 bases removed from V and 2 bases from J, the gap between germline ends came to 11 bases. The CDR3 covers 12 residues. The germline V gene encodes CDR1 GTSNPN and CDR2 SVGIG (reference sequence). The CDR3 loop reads CAGTGTTDTQYF. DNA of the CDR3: TGTGCCGGCACCGGAACCACAGATACGCAGTATTTT. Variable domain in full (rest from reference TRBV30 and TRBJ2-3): SQTIHQWPATLVQPVGSPLSLECTVEGTSNPNLYWYRQAAGRGLQLLFYSVGIGQISSEVPQNLSASRPQDRQFILSSKKLLLSDSGFYLCAGTGTTDTQYFGPGTRLTVL.

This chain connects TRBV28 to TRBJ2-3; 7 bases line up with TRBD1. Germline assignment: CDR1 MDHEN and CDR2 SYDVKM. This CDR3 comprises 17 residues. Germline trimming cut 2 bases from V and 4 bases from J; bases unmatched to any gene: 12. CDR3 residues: CASSLNVDRVVPDTQYF. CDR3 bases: TGTGCCAGCAGTTTAAACGTCGACAGGGTCGTCCCAGATACGCAGTATTTT.

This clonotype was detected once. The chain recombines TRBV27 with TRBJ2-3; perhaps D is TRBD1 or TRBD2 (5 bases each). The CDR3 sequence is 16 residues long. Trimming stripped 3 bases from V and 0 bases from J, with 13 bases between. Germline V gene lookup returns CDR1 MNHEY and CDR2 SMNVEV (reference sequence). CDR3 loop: CASSLGVRISTDTQYF. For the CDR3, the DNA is TGTGCCAGCAGTTTGGGGGTACGCATTAGCACAGATACGCAGTATTTT.

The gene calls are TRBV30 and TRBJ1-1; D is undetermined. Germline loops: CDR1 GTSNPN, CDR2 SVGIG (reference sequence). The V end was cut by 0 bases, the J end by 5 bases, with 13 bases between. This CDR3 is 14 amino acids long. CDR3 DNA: TGTGCCTGGAGTGTGTTTGGCCTAAAAACTGAAGCTTTCTTT. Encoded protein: CAWSVFGLKTEAFF.

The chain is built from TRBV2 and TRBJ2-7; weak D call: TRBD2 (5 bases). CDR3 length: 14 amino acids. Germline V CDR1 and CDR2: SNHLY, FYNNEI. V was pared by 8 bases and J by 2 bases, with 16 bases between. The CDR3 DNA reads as TGTGCCAGCTCGAACCCTCCGGGGACCTACGAGCAGTACTTC. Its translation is CASSNPPGTYEQYF.

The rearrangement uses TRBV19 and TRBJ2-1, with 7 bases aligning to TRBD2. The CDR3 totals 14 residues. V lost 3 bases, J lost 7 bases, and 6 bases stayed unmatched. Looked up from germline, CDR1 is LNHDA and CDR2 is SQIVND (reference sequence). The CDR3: CASSIEKGGNEQFF. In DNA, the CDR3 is TGTGCCAGTAGTATTGAGAAGGGAGGGAATGAGCAGTTCTTC.

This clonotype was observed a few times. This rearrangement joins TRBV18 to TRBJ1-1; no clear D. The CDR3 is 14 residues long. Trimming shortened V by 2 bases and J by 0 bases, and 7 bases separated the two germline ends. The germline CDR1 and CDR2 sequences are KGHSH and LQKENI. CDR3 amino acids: CASSPDSMNTEAFF. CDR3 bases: TGTGCCAGCTCACCAGACTCCATGAACACTGAAGCTTTCTTT.

CDR3 sequence (DNA): TGTGCCAGGAGTAGGGAAAAGCGGGAGCCGCCCAAGACCCAGTACTTC. Protein sequence: CARSREKREPPKTQYF. J is TRBJ2-5 and V is TRBV21-1; the table's D call of TRBD2 was not tested on the DNA. TRBV21-1 is recorded as a pseudogene. The CDR3 covers 16 residues.

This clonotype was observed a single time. The CDR3 region is CASSFGVVGGSADTQYF. Here the CDR3 DNA reads TGTGCCAGCAGTTTTGGCGTTGTTGGCGGGAGCGCAGATACGCAGTATTTT. The genes are TRBV28 and TRBJ2-3; TRBD2 matches at 7 bases. The CDR3 extends over 17 amino acids. Germline V CDR1 and CDR2: MDHEN, SYDVKM. V gave up 3 bases and J gave up 4 bases; unmatched junction bases: 13.

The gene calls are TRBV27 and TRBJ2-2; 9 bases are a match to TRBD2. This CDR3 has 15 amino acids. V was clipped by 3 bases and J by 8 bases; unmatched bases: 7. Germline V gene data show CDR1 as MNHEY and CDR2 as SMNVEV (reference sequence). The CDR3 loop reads CASSLASGETGELFF. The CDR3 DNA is TGTGCCAGCAGTTTGGCTAGCGGGGAAACTGGGGAGCTGTTTTTT.

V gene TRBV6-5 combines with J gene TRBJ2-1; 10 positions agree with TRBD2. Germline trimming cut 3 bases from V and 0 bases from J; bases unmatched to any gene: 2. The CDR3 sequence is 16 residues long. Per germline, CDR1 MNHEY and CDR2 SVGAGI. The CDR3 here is CASSYSGGFSYNEQFF. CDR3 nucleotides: TGTGCCAGCAGTTATAGCGGGGGGTTCTCCTACAATGAGCAGTTCTTC.

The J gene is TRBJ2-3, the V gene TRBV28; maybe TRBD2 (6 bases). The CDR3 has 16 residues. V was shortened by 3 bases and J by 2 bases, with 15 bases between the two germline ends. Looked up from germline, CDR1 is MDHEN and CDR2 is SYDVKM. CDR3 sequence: CASSFSTGLTTDTQYF. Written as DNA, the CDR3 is TGTGCCAGCAGTTTCTCAACGGGACTTACCACAGATACGCAGTATTTT.

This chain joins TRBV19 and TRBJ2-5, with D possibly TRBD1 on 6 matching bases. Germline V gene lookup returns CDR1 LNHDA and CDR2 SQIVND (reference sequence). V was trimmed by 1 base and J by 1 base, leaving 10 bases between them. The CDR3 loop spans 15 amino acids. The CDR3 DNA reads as TGTGCCAGTAGTATAGGGCGGACAGCCCAAGAGACCCAGTACTTC. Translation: CASSIGRTAQETQYF.